This TCR beta chain was captured in a study of vaccination effects on CD4 cells after COVID-19. This clone was counted a single time. The antigen is undetermined. Sequencing was performed with immunoSEQ multiplex PCR; in TCRdb, only in-frame clones are kept and a portion is missing. The repertoire holds 50,000 to 80,000 clones, with under 80% as singletons. Isolating CD4+ T cells followed approximately 11 days of culture. Participants got two doses of BNT162b2 or mRNA-1273 vaccine. This material consisted of CD4+ T cells from PBMCs cultured without peptide, taken after COVID-19 vaccination. This receptor was taken from a human donor who received a COVID-19 vaccine.

CDR3: CASGGHRITGELFF. In nucleotides, the CDR3 is TGTGCCAGCGGTGGACACCGAATCACCGGGGAGCTGTTTTTT. V and J are TRBV28 and TRBJ2-2; D may be TRBD1 (5 bases). The CDR3 totals 14 residues. The germline V gene encodes CDR1 MDHEN and CDR2 SYDVKM. V lost 8 bases to trimming and J lost 4 bases, with 14 bases between them.